This is a list of T cell receptor beta chains from one sample in a study of blood T cell repertoires in COVID-19. Method: immunoSEQ multiplex PCR; TCRdb's copy keeps in-frame clones and lacks some. In the table there are about 81,000 clones, about four fifths of which are singletons. Source material: peripheral blood. The receptors were sampled from a human donor in a cohort sampled during active COVID-19. Each CDR3 is given with its conserved first and last residue. A D gene is named only where the DNA matches it firmly. Clone size is shown for a subset of rows, as once, few, many or a class of expanded clone.

D	J	V	size	CDR3	DNA
NA	TRBJ2-7	TRBV5-4	NA	CASSLGQGSGYEQYF	TGTGCCAGCAGCTTAGGGCAGGGGTCGGGATACGAGCAGTACTTC
TRBD1	TRBJ1-5	TRBV7-6	few	CASSSRDSPNQPQHF	TGTGCCAGCAGCTCCAGGGACAGCCCAAATCAGCCCCAGCATTTT
NA	TRBJ2-3	TRBV7-9	NA	CASSLSGDAYTQYF	TGTGCCAGCAGCTTATCGGGGGACGCTTATACGCAGTATTTT
NA	TRBJ2-5	TRBV3-1/TRBV3-2	NA	CASSQGTGSETQYF	TGTGCCAGCAGCCAAGGAACAGGGTCGGAGACCCAGTACTTC
TRBD1	TRBJ1-5	TRBV6-6	NA	CASTKGQADQPQHF	TGTGCCAGCACGAAGGGACAGGCCGATCAGCCCCAGCATTTT
TRBD2	TRBJ2-7	TRBV11-2	NA	CASSPGSGGEQYF	TGTGCCAGCAGCCCAGGTTCGGGGGGCGAGCAGTACTTC
TRBD2	TRBJ2-7	TRBV19	NA	CASSPPGPSGEQYF	TGTGCCAGTAGTCCCCCCGGCCCTAGCGGCGAGCAGTACTTC
TRBD1	TRBJ2-7	TRBV5-5	NA	CASSKGQGKSTYEQYF	TGTGCCAGCAGCAAGGGACAGGGGAAATCTACCTACGAGCAGTACTTC
NA	TRBJ2-7	TRBV12-5	NA	CASGRGYEQYF	TGTGCTAGTGGACGGGGCTACGAGCAGTACTTC
NA	TRBJ2-1	TRBV2	NA	CASILGDKSYEQFF	TGTGCCAGCATACTCGGGGACAAGTCATATGAGCAGTTCTTC
NA	TRBJ2-3	TRBV14	NA	CASSQSVGGLVDTQYF	TGTGCCAGCAGCCAATCTGTGGGGGGGCTGGTTGATACGCAGTATTTT
NA	TRBJ2-7	TRBV28	NA	CASSISPTGTLLTYEQYF	TGTGCCAGCAGTATTTCTCCAACCGGGACACTCCTAACCTACGAGCAGTACTTC
NA	TRBJ1-6	TRBV9	NA	CASSSSRSPLHF	TGTGCCAGCAGCTCCTCCCGTTCACCCCTCCACTTT
TRBD2	TRBJ2-3	TRBV9	NA	CASSARLAGRYTDTQYF	TGTGCCAGCAGCGCGAGACTAGCGGGGAGATACACAGATACGCAGTATTTT
NA	TRBJ2-6	TRBV5-6	NA	CASRLQRGSGANVLTF	TGTGCCAGCAGACTACAAAGGGGTTCTGGGGCCAACGTCCTGACTTTC
NA	TRBJ1-1	TRBV29-1	NA	CSVGVGGGNTEAFF	TGCAGCGTTGGCGTGGGTGGGGGCAACACTGAAGCTTTCTTT
NA	TRBJ2-7	TRBV11-2	NA	CASRNRRDSGYEQYF	TGTGCCAGCAGGAACAGGCGCGACTCAGGCTACGAGCAGTACTTC
TRBD1	TRBJ2-7	TRBV2	NA	CASTQLQGVHEQYF	TGTGCCAGCACCCAACTCCAGGGGGTCCACGAGCAGTACTTC
NA	TRBJ1-1	TRBV7-9	NA	CASSLGQNTEAFF	TGTGCCAGCAGCTTGGGACAAAACACTGAAGCTTTCTTT
TRBD1	TRBJ2-7	TRBV7-9	NA	CASSLLWDRANEQYF	TGTGCCAGCAGCTTACTATGGGACAGGGCCAACGAGCAGTACTTC